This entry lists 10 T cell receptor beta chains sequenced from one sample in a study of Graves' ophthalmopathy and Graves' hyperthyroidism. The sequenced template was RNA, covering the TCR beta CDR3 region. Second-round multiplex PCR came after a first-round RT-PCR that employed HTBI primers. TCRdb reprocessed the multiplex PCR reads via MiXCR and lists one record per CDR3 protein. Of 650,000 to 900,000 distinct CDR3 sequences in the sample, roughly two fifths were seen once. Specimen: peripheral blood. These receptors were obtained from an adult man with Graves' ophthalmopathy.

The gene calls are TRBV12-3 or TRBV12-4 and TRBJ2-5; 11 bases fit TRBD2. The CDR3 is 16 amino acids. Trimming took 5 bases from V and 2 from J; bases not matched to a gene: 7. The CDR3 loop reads CASSNRLAGKQETQYF. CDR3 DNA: TGTGCCAGCAGTAACAGACTAGCGGGGAAGCAAGAGACCCAGTACTTC.

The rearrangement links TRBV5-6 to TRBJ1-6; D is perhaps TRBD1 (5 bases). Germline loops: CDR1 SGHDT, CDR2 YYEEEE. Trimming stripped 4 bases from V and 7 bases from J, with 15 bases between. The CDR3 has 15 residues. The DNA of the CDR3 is TGTGCCAGCAGCCCGCCCCCGGGGCGAAATTCACCCCTCCACTTT. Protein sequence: CASSPPPGRNSPLHF.

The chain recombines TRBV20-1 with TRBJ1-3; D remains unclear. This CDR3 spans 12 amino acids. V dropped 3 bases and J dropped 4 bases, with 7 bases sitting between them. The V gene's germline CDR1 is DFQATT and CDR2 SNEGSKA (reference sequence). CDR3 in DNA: TGCAGTGCTAGCTTAGCGGGAAACACCATATATTTT. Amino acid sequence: CSASLAGNTIYF.

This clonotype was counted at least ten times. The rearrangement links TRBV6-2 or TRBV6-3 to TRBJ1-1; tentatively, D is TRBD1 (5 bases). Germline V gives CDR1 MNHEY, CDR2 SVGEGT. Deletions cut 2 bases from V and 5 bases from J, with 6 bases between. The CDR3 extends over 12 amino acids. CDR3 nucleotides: TGTGCCAGCAGTTACGCAGGGACTGAAGCTTTCTTT. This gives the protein CASSYAGTEAFF.

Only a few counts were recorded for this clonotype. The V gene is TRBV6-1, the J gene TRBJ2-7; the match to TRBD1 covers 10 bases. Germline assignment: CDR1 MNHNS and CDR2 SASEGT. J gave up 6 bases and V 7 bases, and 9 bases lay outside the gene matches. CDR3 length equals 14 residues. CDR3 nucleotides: TGTGCCAGCACTCCGAGACAGGGGGCCGGCGAGCAGTACTTC. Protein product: CASTPRQGAGEQYF.

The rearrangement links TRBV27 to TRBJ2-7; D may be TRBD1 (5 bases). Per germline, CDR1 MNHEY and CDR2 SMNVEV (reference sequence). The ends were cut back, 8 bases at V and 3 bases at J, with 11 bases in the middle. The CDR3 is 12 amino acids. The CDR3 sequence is CASGQGGYEQYF. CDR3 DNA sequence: TGTGCCAGCGGCCAGGGTGGCTACGAGCAGTACTTC.

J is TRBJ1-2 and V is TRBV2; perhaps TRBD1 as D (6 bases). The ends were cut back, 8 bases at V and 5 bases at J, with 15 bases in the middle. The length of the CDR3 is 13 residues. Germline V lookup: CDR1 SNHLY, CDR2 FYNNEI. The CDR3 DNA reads TGTGCCAGCGCCTCTGGACAGTCTTATGGCTACACCTTC. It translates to CASASGQSYGYTF.

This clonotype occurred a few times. The CDR3: CASSLTGQATGELFF. CDR3 DNA: TGTGCCAGCAGCTTAACTGGGCAAGCCACCGGGGAGCTGTTTTTT. The chain is built from TRBV7-3 and TRBJ2-2; D remains ambiguous. Germline V gene lookup returns CDR1 SGHTA and CDR2 FQGTGA. CDR3 length: 15 amino acids. The ends were cut back, 0 bases at V and 4 bases at J, with 9 bases in the middle.

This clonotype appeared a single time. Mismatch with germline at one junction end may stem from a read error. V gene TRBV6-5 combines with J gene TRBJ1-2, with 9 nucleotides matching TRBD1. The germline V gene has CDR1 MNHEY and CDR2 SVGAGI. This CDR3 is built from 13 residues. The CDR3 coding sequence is TGTGCCAGCAGTTCCGACAGGGGGGATGGCTGCACCTTC. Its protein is CASSSDRGDGCTF.

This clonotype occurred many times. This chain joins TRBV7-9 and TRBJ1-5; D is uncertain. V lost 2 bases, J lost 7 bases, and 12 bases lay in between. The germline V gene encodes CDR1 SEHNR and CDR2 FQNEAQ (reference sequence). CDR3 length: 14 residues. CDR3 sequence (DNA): TGTGCCAGCAGCTTATTGGTAGTTGGGCAGCCCCAGCATTTT. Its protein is CASSLLVVGQPQHF. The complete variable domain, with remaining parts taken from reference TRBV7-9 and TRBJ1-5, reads DTGVSQNPRHKITKRGQNVTFRCDPISEHNRLYWYRQTLGQGPEFLTYFQNEAQLEKSRLLSDRFSAERPKGSFSTLEIQRTEQGDSAMYLCASSLLVVGQPQHFGDGTRLSIL.